These T cell receptor beta chains were read from a single sample in a study of human T cells and chemical hapten exposure. Each CDR3 protein is one row after TCRdb ran MiXCR on the RACE reads. The sample gives approximately 45,000 distinct CDR3 sequences, 3.5% to 4.5% of which show up once; 1.5% to 2% is in the top ten. Sequenced input: whole blood. The source of these receptors is a female donor in good health. Some clones in this sample may be carry-over from other donors' samples. Both conserved end residues are part of each CDR3. A D gene is named only where the DNA matches it firmly. Size tells how often a clone was seen (once, few, many) or the class of an expanded clone, and some rows leave it out.

d_call	v_call	j_call	clone_size	cdr3_aa	cdr3_nt
TRBD2	TRBV20-1	TRBJ2-5	many	CSAQLSGGQETQYF	TGCAGTGCTCAGCTCAGCGGGGGACAAGAGACCCAGTACTTC
TRBD2	TRBV24-1	TRBJ2-1	many	CATSALSGLGRNEQFF	TGTGCCACCAGTGCTTTATCAGGACTAGGGCGCAATGAGCAGTTCTTC
.	TRBV7-9	TRBJ1-4	many	CASSPLGATNEKLFF	TGTGCCAGCAGCCCGCTGGGAGCAACTAATGAAAAACTGTTTTTT
TRBD1	TRBV20-1	TRBJ2-7	many	CSAPTGTGLNEQYF	TGCAGTGCTCCAACCGGGACAGGGTTAAACGAGCAGTACTTC
.	TRBV6-5	TRBJ2-5	few	CASSTRGIPQETQYF	TGTGCCAGCAGCACACGAGGGATTCCCCAAGAGACCCAGTACTTC
TRBD2	TRBV6-5	TRBJ2-1	few	CASSRGGNYNEQFF	TGTGCCAGCAGTCGCGGGGGGAACTACAATGAGCAGTTCTTC
.	TRBV5-5	TRBJ1-2	many	CASSSDDRRYGYTF	TGTGCCAGCAGCTCAGATGACAGGCGCTATGGCTACACCTTC
TRBD2	TRBV4-2	TRBJ2-1	many	CASSQEERGGAHEQFF	TGTGCCAGCAGCCAAGAAGAACGCGGGGGGGCCCATGAGCAGTTCTTC
.	TRBV7-2	TRBJ2-1	many	CASSPEVGARNEQFF	TGTGCCAGCAGCCCGGAGGTGGGGGCTAGAAATGAGCAGTTCTTC
.	TRBV3-1	TRBJ2-6	many	CASSQAPGRISSGANVLTF	TGTGCCAGCAGCCAAGCCCCGGGACGGATATCTTCTGGGGCCAACGTCCTGACTTTC
.	TRBV14	TRBJ2-3	few	CASSASMVSQYF	TGTGCCAGCAGCGCCTCCATGGTTTCGCAGTATTTT
TRBD2	TRBV29-1	TRBJ2-3	many	CSARDYRDTQYF	TGCAGCGCCCGGGACTACAGAGATACGCAGTATTTT
.	TRBV30	TRBJ1-4	many	CAWSPGRSNEKLFF	TGTGCCTGGAGCCCGGGGCGGTCTAATGAAAAACTGTTTTTT
.	TRBV6-5	TRBJ2-7	many	CASSRGASYEQYF	TGTGCCAGCAGCCGGGGGGCGTCCTACGAGCAGTACTTC
TRBD1	TRBV5-5	TRBJ1-2	.	CASSLSQGAPGYTF	TGTGCCAGCAGCTTATCACAGGGGGCCCCTGGCTACACCTTC
TRBD1	TRBV29-1	TRBJ1-1	many	CSVEWGQGAPPEAFF	TGCAGCGTTGAATGGGGCCAGGGGGCGCCTCCTGAAGCTTTCTTT
.	TRBV27	TRBJ1-4	many	CASSLGGFEKLFF	TGTGCCAGCAGTTTAGGGGGGTTTGAAAAACTGTTTTTT
.	TRBV27	TRBJ1-1	many	CASSLYPGPVTEAFF	TGTGCCAGCAGTTTGTATCCAGGTCCGGTCACTGAAGCTTTCTTT
TRBD1	TRBV18	TRBJ1-6	many	CASSGAGTGGLPLHF	TGTGCCAGCTCCGGGGCTGGGACAGGGGGTTTGCCCCTCCACTTT
TRBD2	TRBV7-3	TRBJ2-3	many	CASSYSGGATDTQYF	TGTGCCAGCAGCTACAGCGGGGGGGCAACAGATACGCAGTATTTT
.	TRBV14	TRBJ1-2	many	CASSPTGVGYGYTF	TGTGCCAGCAGCCCCACGGGGGTCGGCTATGGCTACACCTTC
.	TRBV28	TRBJ2-3	many	CASSQSTDTQYF	TGTGCCAGCAGCCAGAGCACAGATACGCAGTATTTT